The entry that follows covers one T cell receptor (beta chain) sequence. Trimming pared 3 bases from V and 1 base from J, leaving 6 bases between. The CDR3 covers 14 residues. Germline-derived CDR1 and CDR2 are LGHNA and YSLEER. The RNA input was 0.5 to 1 ug, and it was reverse transcribed with random hexamers. Multiplex PCR with immunoSEQ amplified the TCR beta CDR3 across 54 Vbeta and 13 Jbeta. One entry per CDR3 protein results from TCRdb running MiXCR on the immunoSEQ multiplex PCR reads. This repertoire shows 150,000 to 200,000 distinct CDR3 sequences, approximately 93% found once; its top ten account for about 0.086%. High-throughput TCR beta sequencing covered peripheral CD8+ and CD4+ T cells. It was treatment-naive patients with stable or active relapsing-remitting disease who made up the multiple sclerosis controls. TEMRA cells underwent FACS enrichment and CD8+ and CD4+ T cells underwent negative isolation.

The data originate from a study of CD8 T cells in Susac syndrome. The sample taken for sequencing was CD4+ T cells from PBMCs. The clonotype was recovered from a human donor with multiple sclerosis. The chain employs TRBV4-3 and TRBJ2-2; D gene ambiguous. CDR3 nucleotide sequence: TGCGCCAGCAGCCAGGCCGAGAACACCGGGGAGCTGTTTTTT. It is translated as CASSQAENTGELFF.